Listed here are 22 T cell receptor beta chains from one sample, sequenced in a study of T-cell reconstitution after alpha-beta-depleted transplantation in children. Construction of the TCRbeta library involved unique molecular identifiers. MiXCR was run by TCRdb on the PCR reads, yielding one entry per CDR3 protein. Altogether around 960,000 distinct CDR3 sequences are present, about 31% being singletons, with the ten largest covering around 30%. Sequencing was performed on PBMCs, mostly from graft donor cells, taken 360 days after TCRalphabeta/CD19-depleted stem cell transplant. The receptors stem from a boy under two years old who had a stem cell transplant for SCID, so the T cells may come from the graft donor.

The CDR3 loop is CASIPDGHTEAFF. CDR3 sequence (DNA): TGTGCCAGCATCCCAGACGGACACACTGAAGCTTTCTTT. This chain connects TRBV12-3 or TRBV12-4 to TRBJ1-1; no reliable D call. V lost 7 bases, J lost 3 bases, and 12 bases lay in between. CDR3 size: 13 residues.

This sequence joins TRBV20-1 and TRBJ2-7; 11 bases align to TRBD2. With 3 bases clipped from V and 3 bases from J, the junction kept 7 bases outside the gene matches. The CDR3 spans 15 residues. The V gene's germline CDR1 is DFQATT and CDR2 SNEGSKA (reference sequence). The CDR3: CSARGPSGGRYEQYF. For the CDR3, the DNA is TGCAGTGCTAGGGGACCTAGCGGGGGGCGCTACGAGCAGTACTTC.

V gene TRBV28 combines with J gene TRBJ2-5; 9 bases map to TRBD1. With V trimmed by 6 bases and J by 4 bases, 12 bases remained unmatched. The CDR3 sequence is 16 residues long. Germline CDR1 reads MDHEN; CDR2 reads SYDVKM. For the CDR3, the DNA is TGTGCCAGCAGCTTTGTTACAGGGGGCTTGGCAGAGACCCAGTACTTC. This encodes CASSFVTGGLAETQYF.

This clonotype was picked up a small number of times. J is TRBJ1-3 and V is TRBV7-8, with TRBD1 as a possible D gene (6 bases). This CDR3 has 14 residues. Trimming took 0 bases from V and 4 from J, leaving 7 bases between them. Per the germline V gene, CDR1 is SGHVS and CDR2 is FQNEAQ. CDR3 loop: CASSLATGGNTIYF. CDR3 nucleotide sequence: TGTGCCAGCAGCTTAGCGACAGGAGGAAACACCATATATTTT.

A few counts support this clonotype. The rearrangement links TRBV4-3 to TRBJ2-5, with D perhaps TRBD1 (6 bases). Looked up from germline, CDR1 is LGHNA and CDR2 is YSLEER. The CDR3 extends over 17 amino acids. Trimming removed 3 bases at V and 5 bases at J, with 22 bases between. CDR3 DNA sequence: TGCGCCAGCAGCCAGAGAAAGGGACAATTGAGGTCGGAGACCCAGTACTTC. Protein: CASSQRKGQLRSETQYF.

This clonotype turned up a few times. CDR3 region: CASSHLGGSTNEKLFF. CDR3 in DNA: TGTGCCAGCAGCCACCTAGGGGGCTCAACTAATGAAAAACTGTTTTTT. The V and J genes are TRBV7-9 and TRBJ1-4; 7 nucleotides agree with TRBD1. In germline, CDR1 is SEHNR, CDR2 FQNEAQ (reference sequence). With 5 bases clipped from V and 0 bases from J, the junction kept 6 bases outside the gene matches. This CDR3 is built from 16 residues.

CDR3 region: CASSFRDTYPGNTIYF. CDR3 nucleotides: TGTGCCAGCAGCTTCCGGGACACCTACCCGGGAAACACCATATATTTT. The chain has TRBV9 and TRBJ1-3; D is possibly TRBD1 (6 bases). The CDR3 has 16 amino acids. Germline assignment: CDR1 SGDLS and CDR2 YYNGEE. V lost 4 bases and J 4 bases, leaving 18 bases between the germline ends.

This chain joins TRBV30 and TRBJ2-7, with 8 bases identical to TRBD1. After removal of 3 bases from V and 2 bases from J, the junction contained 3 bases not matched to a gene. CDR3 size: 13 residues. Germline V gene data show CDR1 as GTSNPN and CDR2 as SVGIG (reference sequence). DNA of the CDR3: TGTGCCTGGAGATTGGACAGGGCCTACGAGCAGTACTTC. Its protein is CAWRLDRAYEQYF.

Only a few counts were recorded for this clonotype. Here the CDR3 DNA reads TGTGCCAGCAACTCGGGACTAGTTATTGCAGAGACCCAGTACTTC. Protein product: CASNSGLVIAETQYF. This chain joins TRBV2 and TRBJ2-5, with 8 bases identical to TRBD2. The CDR3 runs to 15 residues. The germline CDR1 and CDR2 sequences are SNHLY and FYNNEI. The V and J ends lost 7 bases and 4 bases, in that order; junction bases with no gene match: 11.

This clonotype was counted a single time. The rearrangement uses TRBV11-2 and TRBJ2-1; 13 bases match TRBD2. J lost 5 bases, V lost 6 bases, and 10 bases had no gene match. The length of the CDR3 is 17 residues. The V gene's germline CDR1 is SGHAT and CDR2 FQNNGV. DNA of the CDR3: TGTGCCAGCAGGGCCGAACTAGCGGGGGGGCCCCACAATGAGCAGTTCTTC. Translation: CASRAELAGGPHNEQFF.

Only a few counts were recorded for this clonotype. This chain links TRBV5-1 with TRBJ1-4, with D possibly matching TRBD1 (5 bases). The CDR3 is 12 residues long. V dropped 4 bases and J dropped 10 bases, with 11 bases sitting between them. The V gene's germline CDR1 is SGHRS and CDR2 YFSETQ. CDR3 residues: CASSGAFGKLFF. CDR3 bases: TGCGCCAGCAGCGGGGCGTTTGGAAAACTGTTTTTT.

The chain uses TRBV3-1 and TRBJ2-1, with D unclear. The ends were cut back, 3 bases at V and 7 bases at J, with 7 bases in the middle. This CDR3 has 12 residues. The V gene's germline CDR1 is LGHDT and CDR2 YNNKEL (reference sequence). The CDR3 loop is CASSQNRNEQFF. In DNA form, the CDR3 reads TGTGCCAGCAGCCAGAATCGGAATGAGCAGTTCTTC.

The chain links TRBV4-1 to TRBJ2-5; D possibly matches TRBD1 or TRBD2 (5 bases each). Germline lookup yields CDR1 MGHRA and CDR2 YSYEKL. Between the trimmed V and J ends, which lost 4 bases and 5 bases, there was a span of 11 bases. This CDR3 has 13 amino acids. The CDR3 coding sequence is TGCGCCAGCAGCCTAGTCTGGGGGGAGACCCAGTACTTC. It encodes CASSLVWGETQYF.

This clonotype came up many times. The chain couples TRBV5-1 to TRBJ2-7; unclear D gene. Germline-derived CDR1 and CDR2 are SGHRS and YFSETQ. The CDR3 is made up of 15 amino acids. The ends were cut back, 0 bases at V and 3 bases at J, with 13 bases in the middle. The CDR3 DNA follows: TGCGCCAGCAGCTTGGTTACCGCAAGGATCTACGAGCAGTACTTC. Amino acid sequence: CASSLVTARIYEQYF. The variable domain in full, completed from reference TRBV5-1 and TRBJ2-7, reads KAGVTQTPRYLIKTRGQQVTLSCSPISGHRSVSWYQQTPGQGLQFLFEYFSETQRNKGNFPGRFSGRQFSNSRSEMNVSTLELGDSALYLCASSLVTARIYEQYFGPGTRLTVT.

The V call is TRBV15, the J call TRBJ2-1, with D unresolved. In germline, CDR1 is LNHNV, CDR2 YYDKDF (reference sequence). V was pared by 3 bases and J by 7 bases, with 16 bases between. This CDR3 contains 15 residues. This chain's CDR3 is CATSSPIVAPNEQFF. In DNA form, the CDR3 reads TGTGCCACCAGCAGCCCGATCGTGGCCCCTAATGAGCAGTTCTTC.

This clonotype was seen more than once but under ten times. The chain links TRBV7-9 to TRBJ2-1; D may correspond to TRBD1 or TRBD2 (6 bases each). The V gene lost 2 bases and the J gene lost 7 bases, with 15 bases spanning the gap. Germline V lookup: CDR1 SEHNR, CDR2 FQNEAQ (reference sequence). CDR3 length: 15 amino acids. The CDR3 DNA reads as TGTGCCAGCAGCTTACCGCCGGGGGCTCGGAATGAGCAGTTCTTC. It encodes CASSLPPGARNEQFF.

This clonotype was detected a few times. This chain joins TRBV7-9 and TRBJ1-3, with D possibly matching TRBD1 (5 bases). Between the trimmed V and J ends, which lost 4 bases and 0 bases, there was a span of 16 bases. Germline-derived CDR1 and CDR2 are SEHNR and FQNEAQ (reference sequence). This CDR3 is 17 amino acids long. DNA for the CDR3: TGTGCCAGCAGCTCCGGGGGAGGATCGTTCTCTGGAAACACCATATATTTT. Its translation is CASSSGGGSFSGNTIYF.

The CDR3 bases are TGTGCCAGCAGCGTAGATGGAAGTCGGACAGATACGCAGTATTTT. It encodes CASSVDGSRTDTQYF. This chain joins TRBV9 and TRBJ2-3; no clear D. The CDR3 is 15 residues long. Trimming removed 0 bases from V and 3 bases from J, with 11 bases in between. Germline V lookup: CDR1 SGDLS, CDR2 YYNGEE. The full variable domain, in which reference TRBV9 and TRBJ2-3 provide the parts outside the CDR3, is DSGVTQTPKHLITATGQRVTLRCSPRSGDLSVYWYQQSLDQGLQFLIQYYNGEERAKGNILERFSAQQFPDLHSELNLSSLELGDSALYFCASSVDGSRTDTQYFGPGTRLTVL.

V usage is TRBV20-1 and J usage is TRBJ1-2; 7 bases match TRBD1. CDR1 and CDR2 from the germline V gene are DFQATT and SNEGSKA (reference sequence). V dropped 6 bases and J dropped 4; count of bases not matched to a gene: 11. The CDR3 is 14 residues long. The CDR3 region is CSANGQDSFYGYTF. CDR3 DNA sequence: TGCAGTGCCAACGGACAGGACAGCTTCTATGGCTACACCTTC.

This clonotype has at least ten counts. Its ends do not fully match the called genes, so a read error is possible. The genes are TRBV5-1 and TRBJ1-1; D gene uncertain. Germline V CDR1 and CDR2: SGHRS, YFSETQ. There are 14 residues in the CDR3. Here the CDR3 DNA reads TGTGCCAGCAGTTTGGTCCCAGGGAACACTGAAGCTTTCTTT. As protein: CASSLVPGNTEAFF.

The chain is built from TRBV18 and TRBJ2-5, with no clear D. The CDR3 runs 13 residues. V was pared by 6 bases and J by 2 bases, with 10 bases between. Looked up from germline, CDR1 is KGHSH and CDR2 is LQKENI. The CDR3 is CASSLSHQETQYF. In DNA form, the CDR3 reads TGTGCCAGCTCCCTCAGTCATCAAGAGACCCAGTACTTC. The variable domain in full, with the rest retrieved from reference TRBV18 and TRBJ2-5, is NAGVMQNPRHLVRRRGQEARLRCSPMKGHSHVYWYRQLPEEGLKFMVYLQKENIIDESGMPKERFSAEFPKEGPSILRIQQVVRGDSAAYFCASSLSHQETQYFGPGTRLLVL.

The CDR3 region is CASSLSLGGGSTF. The CDR3 DNA reads TGTGCCAGCAGTTTGAGCCTTGGGGGAGGATCCACCTTC. The genes are TRBV28 and TRBJ1-2, with TRBD1 as a possible D gene (5 bases). Trimming left V 3 bases short and J 13 bases short, with 18 bases between. Germline CDR1 and CDR2: MDHEN and SYDVKM. This CDR3 has 13 residues.